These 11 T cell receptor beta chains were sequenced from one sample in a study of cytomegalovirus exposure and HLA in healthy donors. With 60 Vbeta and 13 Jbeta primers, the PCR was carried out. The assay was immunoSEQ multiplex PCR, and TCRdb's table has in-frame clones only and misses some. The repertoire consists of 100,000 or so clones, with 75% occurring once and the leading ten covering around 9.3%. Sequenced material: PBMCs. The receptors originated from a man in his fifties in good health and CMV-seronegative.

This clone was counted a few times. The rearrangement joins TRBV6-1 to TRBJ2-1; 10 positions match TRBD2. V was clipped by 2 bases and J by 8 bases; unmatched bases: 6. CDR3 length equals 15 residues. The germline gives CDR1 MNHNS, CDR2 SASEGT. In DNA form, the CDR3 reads TGTGCCAGCAGTGAAAAAGCTAGCGGGAGCTATGAGCAGTTCTTC. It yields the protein CASSEKASGSYEQFF.

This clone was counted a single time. CDR3 region: CASRTRYAEQYF. The CDR3 DNA follows: TGTGCCAGCAGGACACGTTATGCCGAGCAGTACTTC. The rearrangement uses TRBV6-1 and TRBJ2-7, with D unclear. The CDR3 is 12 amino acids. The V gene's germline CDR1 is MNHNS and CDR2 SASEGT. V was cut by 6 bases and J by 6 bases, with 12 bases left in between.

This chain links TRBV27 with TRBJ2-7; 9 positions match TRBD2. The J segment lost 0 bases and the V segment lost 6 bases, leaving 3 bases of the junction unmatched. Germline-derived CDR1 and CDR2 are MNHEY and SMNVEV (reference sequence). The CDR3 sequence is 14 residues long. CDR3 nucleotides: TGTGCCAGCAGCCGACTAGCGGACTCCTACGAGCAGTACTTC. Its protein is CASSRLADSYEQYF.

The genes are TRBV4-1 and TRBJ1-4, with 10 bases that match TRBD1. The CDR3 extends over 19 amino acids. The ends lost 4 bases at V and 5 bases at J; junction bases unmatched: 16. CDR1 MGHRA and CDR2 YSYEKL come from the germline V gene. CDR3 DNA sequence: TGCGCCAGCAGCCCCGTTTCCCTTACGGACAGGGGGGTAAATGAAAAACTGTTTTTT. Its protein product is CASSPVSLTDRGVNEKLFF.

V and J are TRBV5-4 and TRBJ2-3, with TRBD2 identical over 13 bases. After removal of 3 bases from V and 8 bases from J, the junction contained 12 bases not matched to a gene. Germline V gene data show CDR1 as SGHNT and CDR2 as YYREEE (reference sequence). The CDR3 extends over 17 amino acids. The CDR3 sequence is CASSSGLAGAVLGTQYF. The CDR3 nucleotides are TGTGCCAGCAGCTCAGGACTAGCGGGGGCCGTTTTAGGTACGCAGTATTTT.

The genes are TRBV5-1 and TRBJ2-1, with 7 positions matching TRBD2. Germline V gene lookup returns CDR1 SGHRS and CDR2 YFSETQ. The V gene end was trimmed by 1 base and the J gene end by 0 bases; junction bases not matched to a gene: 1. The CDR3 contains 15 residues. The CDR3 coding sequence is TGCGCCAGCAGCTTGACGGGGGGCTCCTACAATGAGCAGTTCTTC. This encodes CASSLTGGSYNEQFF.

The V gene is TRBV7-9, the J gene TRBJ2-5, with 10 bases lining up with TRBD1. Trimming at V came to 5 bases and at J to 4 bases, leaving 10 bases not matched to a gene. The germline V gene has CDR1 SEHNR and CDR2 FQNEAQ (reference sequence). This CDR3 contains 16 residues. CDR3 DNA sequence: TGTGCCAGCAGCCTCCGGACAGGGGGGGTTCGAGAGACCCAGTACTTC. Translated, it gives CASSLRTGGVRETQYF.

The CDR3 loop reads CASSLKTRVETQYF. The CDR3 DNA reads TGTGCCAGCAGTTTAAAAACCCGGGTCGAGACCCAGTACTTC. The chain is built from TRBV27 and TRBJ2-5; D ambiguous. V lost 2 bases and J lost 5, with 12 bases in between. This CDR3 region has 14 residues. Per germline, CDR1 MNHEY and CDR2 SMNVEV (reference sequence).

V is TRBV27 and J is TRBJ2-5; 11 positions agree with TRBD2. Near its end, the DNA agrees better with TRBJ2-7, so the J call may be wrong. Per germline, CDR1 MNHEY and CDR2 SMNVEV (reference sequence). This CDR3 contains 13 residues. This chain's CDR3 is CASRLAGAYEQYF. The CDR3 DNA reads TGTGCCAGCAGACTAGCGGGAGCCTACGAGCAGTACTTC.

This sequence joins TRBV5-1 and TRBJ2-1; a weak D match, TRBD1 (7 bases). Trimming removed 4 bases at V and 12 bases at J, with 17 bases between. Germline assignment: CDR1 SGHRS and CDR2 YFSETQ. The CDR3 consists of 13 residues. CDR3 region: CASSQGGLSGQFF. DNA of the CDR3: TGCGCCAGCAGCCAGGGGGGTTTGAGTGGGCAGTTCTTC.

The CDR3 here is CASSLPGRSGANVLTF. The CDR3 nucleotides are TGTGCCAGCAGCCTACCAGGGCGGTCTGGGGCCAACGTCCTGACTTTC. The chain joins TRBV7-3 to TRBJ2-6; D possibly corresponds to TRBD1 (5 bases). CDR1 is SGHTA, CDR2 FQGTGA, per germline. The CDR3 covers 16 residues. The V end was cut by 5 bases, the J end by 1 base, with 12 bases between.